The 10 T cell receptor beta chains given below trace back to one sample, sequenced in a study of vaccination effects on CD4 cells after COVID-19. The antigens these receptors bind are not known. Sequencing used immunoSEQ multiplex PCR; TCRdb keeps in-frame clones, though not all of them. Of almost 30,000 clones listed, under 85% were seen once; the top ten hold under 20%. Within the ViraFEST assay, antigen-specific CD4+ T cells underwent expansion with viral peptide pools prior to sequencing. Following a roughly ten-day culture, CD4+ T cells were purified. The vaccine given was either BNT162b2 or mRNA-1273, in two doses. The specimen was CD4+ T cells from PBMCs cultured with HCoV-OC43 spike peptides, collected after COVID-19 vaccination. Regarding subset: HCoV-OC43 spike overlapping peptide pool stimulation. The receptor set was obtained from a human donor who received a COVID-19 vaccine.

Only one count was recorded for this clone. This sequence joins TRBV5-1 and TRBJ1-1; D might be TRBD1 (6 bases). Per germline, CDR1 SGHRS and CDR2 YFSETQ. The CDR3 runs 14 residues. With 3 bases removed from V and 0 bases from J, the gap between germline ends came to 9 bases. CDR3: CASSSTGLNTEAFF. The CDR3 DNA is TGCGCCAGCAGCTCGACAGGACTGAACACTGAAGCTTTCTTT. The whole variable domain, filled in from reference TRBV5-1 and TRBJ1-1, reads KAGVTQTPRYLIKTRGQQVTLSCSPISGHRSVSWYQQTPGQGLQFLFEYFSETQRNKGNFPGRFSGRQFSNSRSEMNVSTLELGDSALYLCASSSTGLNTEAFFGQGTRLTVV.

CDR3 sequence: CASSIPRGNDYEQYF. CDR3 nucleotides: TGTGCCAGTAGTATACCTCGAGGGAATGACTACGAGCAGTACTTC. The chain links TRBV19 to TRBJ2-7; maybe TRBD2 (5 bases). Germline assignment: CDR1 LNHDA and CDR2 SQIVND (reference sequence). V dropped 2 bases and J dropped 3 bases, with 14 bases sitting between them. This CDR3 is 15 amino acids long.

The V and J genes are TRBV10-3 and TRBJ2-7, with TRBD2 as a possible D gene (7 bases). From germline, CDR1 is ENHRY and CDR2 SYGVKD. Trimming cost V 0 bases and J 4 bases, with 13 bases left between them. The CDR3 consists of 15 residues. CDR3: CAISESRGGAYEQYF. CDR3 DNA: TGTGCCATCAGTGAGTCGAGAGGGGGGGCGTACGAGCAGTACTTC.

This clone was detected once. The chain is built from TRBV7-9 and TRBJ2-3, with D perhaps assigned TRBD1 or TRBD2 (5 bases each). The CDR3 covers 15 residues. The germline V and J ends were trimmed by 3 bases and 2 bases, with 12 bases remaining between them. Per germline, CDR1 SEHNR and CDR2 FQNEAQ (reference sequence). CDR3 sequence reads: CASSLGVGYTDTQYF. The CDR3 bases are TGTGCCAGCAGCTTGGGGGTAGGGTACACAGATACGCAGTATTTT.

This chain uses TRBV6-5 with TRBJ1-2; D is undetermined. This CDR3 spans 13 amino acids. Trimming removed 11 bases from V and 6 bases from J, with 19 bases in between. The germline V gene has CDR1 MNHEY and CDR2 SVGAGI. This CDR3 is CAAARLGVDGYTF. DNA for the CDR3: TGTGCCGCTGCACGCCTGGGAGTAGATGGCTACACCTTC.

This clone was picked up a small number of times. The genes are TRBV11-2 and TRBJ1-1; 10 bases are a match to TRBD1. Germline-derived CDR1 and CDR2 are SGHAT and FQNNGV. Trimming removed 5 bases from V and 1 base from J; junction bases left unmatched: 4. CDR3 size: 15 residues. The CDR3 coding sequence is TGTGCCAGCAGCCTTTGGACAGGGGGGAACACTGAAGCTTTCTTT. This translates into CASSLWTGGNTEAFF.

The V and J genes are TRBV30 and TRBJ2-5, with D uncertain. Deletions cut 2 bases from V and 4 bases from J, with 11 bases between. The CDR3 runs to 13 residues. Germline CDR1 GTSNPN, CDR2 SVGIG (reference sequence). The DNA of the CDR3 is TGTGCCTGGAGTCTACGGAATTCAGAGACCCAGTACTTC. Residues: CAWSLRNSETQYF.

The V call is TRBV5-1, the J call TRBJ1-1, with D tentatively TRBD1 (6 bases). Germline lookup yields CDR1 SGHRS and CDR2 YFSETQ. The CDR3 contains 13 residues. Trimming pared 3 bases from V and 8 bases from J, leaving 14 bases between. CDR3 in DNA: TGCGCCAGCAGCTCGGGGGCAGGTCCGGAAGCTTTCTTT. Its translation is CASSSGAGPEAFF.

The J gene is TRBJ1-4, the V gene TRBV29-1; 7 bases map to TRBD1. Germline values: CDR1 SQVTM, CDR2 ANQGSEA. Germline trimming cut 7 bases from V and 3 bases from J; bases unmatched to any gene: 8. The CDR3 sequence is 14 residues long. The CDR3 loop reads CSGITGTANEKLFF. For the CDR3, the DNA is TGCAGCGGTATAACCGGGACAGCTAATGAAAAACTGTTTTTT.

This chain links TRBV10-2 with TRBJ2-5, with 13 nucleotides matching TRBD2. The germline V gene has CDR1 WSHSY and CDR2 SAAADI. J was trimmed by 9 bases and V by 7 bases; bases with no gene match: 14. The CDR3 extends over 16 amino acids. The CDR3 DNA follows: TGCGCCAGCACTCCCGGGACTAGCGGGATAATTGCGCCCCAGTACTTC. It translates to CASTPGTSGIIAPQYF.